The 24 T cell receptor beta chains given below trace back to one sample, sequenced in a study of tumor-infiltrating lymphocytes in primary liver carcinoma. From approximately 20-30 mg of unsorted bulk tissue, DNA and RNA were co-extracted together. With a constant-region primer, TCR beta cDNA was made from 450 to 500 ng of total RNA. Slightly modified ARM-PCR, run as three nested multiplex PCR rounds, produced the TCR beta libraries. TRBV1-TRBV30 forward primers paired with a C-beta reverse primer were used in the first two PCR rounds, which ran roughly 11 cycles each. TCRdb passed the multiplex PCR reads through MiXCR, listing each CDR3 protein once. The sample consists of 100,000 or so distinct CDR3 sequences, about 63% of them appearing once. Sample: liver tumor tissue from sampling region 2. Subset indicated: tumor region T2, inferior pole. Source of these receptors: a woman aged 55-75 years with primary liver carcinoma and hepatitis B virus infection.

About this clonotype itself: Being one base from a much bigger clone, this may be a read error. This rearrangement joins TRBV5-4 to TRBJ2-1; D ambiguous. V lost 0 bases and J 6 bases, leaving 16 bases between the germline ends. The CDR3 totals 16 residues. Germline V lookup: CDR1 SGHNT, CDR2 YYREEE (reference sequence). The chain's CDR3 is CASSLGIVGRRNEQFF. The DNA of the CDR3 is TGTGCCAGCAGCTTGGGCATAGTGGGCCGTCGCAATGAGCAGTTCTTC.

In its sample, this clonotype was seen many times. The genes are TRBV7-9 and TRBJ1-2, with 10 bases matching TRBD1. CDR3 length: 15 residues. Per germline, CDR1 SEHNR and CDR2 FQNEAQ (reference sequence). V dropped 5 bases and J dropped 4; count of bases not matched to a gene: 7. Here the CDR3 reads CASSQLTGGAYGYTF. DNA for the CDR3: TGTGCCAGCAGCCAACTGACAGGGGGCGCCTATGGCTACACCTTC.

This clonotype was recorded once. This likely comes from a read error, as the CDR3 has no conserved phenylalanine or tryptophan at its end. V usage is TRBV12-3 or TRBV12-4 and J usage is TRBJ2-5, with a tentative D call TRBD1 (7 bases). The CDR3 spans 12 residues. CDR3 sequence: CVSRRGVETQYL. The CDR3 nucleotides read TGTGTCAGCCGCAGGGGGGTGGAGACCCAGTACTTG.

Comments on this clonotype: The germline gene is not matched at one end of the junction; a read error may be the cause. V and J are TRBV5-5 and TRBJ2-2, with TRBD2 as a possible D gene (7 bases). Germline V gives CDR1 SGHKS, CDR2 YYEKEE (reference sequence). CDR3 size: 14 residues. For the CDR3, the DNA is TGTGCCGGCAGCTTCGGGGGGCTGGTAGGGGAGCTGTTTTTT. Amino acids: CAGSFGGLVGELFF.

A remark on this clonotype: At one of its ends the junction is not consistent with the germline gene, which may arise from a read error. This chain connects TRBV12-3 or TRBV12-4 to TRBJ1-1; D uncertain. The CDR3 is 14 residues long. The CDR3 is CASTRTLASTEAFF. Written as DNA, the CDR3 is TGCGCCAGCACACGGACGCTGGCGAGCACTGAAGCTTTCTTT.

Details on this clonotype: Given a much more abundant clone one base away, this may be a read error. J is TRBJ2-1 and V is TRBV7-8; TRBD2 aligns across 10 bases. The CDR3 totals 13 residues. CDR1 and CDR2 (germline): SGHVS, FQNEAQ. The CDR3 region has the DNA TGTACCAGCAGTTCCCGACTAGCGGGTGAGCAGTTCTTC. Its protein product is CTSSSRLAGEQFF. The full variable domain, with the rest looked up from reference TRBV7-8 and TRBJ2-1, is GAGVSQSPRYKVAKRGQDVALRCDPISGHVSLFWYQQALGQGPEFLTYFQNEAQLDKSGLPSDRFFAERPEGSVSTLKIQRTQQEDSAVYLCTSSSRLAGEQFFGPGTRLTVL.

A word on this clonotype: A much bigger clone sits one base away, suggesting this may be a read error. The V and J genes are TRBV29-1 and TRBJ2-7, with D unresolved. With 4 bases removed from V and 1 base from J, the gap between germline ends came to 23 bases. Germline assignment: CDR1 SQVTM and CDR2 ANQGSEA. There are 17 residues in the CDR3. CDR3 sequence (DNA): TGCAGCGTTGCGGCGGAGCAGTCCTCTTCACATTCCTACGAGCAGTACTTC. It encodes CSVAAEQSSSHSYEQYF.

As to this clonotype: This likely comes from a read error, as the CDR3 has no conserved phenylalanine or tryptophan at its end. The chain couples TRBV30 to TRBJ2-7, with TRBD2 matching over 7 bases. This CDR3 comprises 15 residues. Germline CDR1 reads GTSNPN; CDR2 reads SVGIG (reference sequence). In DNA, the CDR3 is TGTGCTTGGAGTGAAGATGGGACTACTTTCTACGAGCAGTACTTA. Protein: CAWSEDGTTFYEQYL.

A word on this clonotype: One junction end does not reproduce the germline sequence, and a read error may be involved. J is TRBJ2-7 and V is TRBV14; 7 positions agree with TRBD2. Looked up from germline, CDR1 is SGHDN and CDR2 is FVKESK. There are 15 residues in the CDR3. CDR3 sequence reads: CASIQDSRDYYEQYF. The CDR3 DNA reads as TGTGCGAGCATCCAAGATTCCCGGGACTATTACGAGCAGTACTTC.

A note on this clonotype: The CDR3 does not close with the conserved phenylalanine or tryptophan, likely indicating a read error. This chain links TRBV19 with TRBJ2-5; 11 bases match TRBD1. Germline CDR1 is LNHDA and CDR2 is SQIVND (reference sequence). The length of the CDR3 is 13 residues. The CDR3 nucleotides are TGTGTCAGTAGTGGGACAGGGGGAGAGACCCAGTACTCC. Its translation is CVSSGTGGETQYS.

To note about this clonotype: Lacking the conserved final phenylalanine or tryptophan, this CDR3 likely reflects a read error. This chain connects TRBV11-2 to TRBJ2-1, with D tentatively TRBD1 (5 bases). Germline CDR1 and CDR2: SGHAT and FQNNGV. The CDR3 runs 16 residues. DNA of the CDR3: TGTGTCAGCAGCATAGTAGGGGCCCCTACCTACAATGAGCAGTTCCTC. Translation gives CVSSIVGAPTYNEQFL.

The chain is built from TRBV11-2 and TRBJ1-1; no definite D call. There are 12 residues in the CDR3. Between the trimmed V and J ends, which lost 7 bases and 5 bases, there was a span of 11 bases. Germline CDR1 and CDR2: SGHAT and FQNNGV. The CDR3 protein is CASNSKRTEAFF. The CDR3 coding sequence is TGTGCCAGCAACTCTAAACGGACTGAAGCTTTCTTT.

This chain uses TRBV11-2 with TRBJ1-2; 10 bases match TRBD1. The CDR3 consists of 13 residues. Germline values: CDR1 SGHAT, CDR2 FQNNGV. The CDR3 sequence: CTSSLTGGYNYTF. CDR3 coding DNA: TGTACTAGCAGCTTGACAGGGGGCTATAACTACACCTTC. The entire variable domain, with the rest obtained from reference TRBV11-2 and TRBJ1-2, is as follows: EAGVAQSPRYKIIEKRQSVAFWCNPISGHATLYWYQQILGQGPKLLIQFQNNGVVDDSQLPKDRFSAERLKGVDSTLKIQPAKLEDSAVYLCTSSLTGGYNYTFGSGTRLTVV.

The chain recombines TRBV6-5 with TRBJ2-3, with D hard to call. The CDR3 is 12 residues long. CDR1 MNHEY and CDR2 SVGAGI come from the germline V gene. CDR3 amino acids: CVSSPYADTQYF. The CDR3 DNA reads TGTGTTAGCAGTCCCTATGCTGATACGCAGTATTTT.

To note about this clonotype: One end of the junction fails to match germline, which may point to a read error. The V call is TRBV11-1, the J call TRBJ2-6; 7 bases fit TRBD2. CDR1 SGHAT and CDR2 FQDESV come from the germline V gene (reference sequence). The CDR3 is 18 residues long. This chain's CDR3 is CAISFRVTHRTRGNVLTF. CDR3 DNA: TGTGCCATCAGCTTTAGGGTCACCCATAGGACTAGGGGCAACGTCCTGACTTTC.

Ten or more counts support this clonotype. The V call is TRBV28, the J call TRBJ2-7; no firm D call. V was pared by 3 bases and J by 3 bases, with 9 bases between. The CDR3 contains 13 residues. Germline values: CDR1 MDHEN, CDR2 SYDVKM. CDR3 nucleotides: TGTGCCAGCAGTTTTAACGCCGTCTACGAGCAGTACTTC. It is translated as CASSFNAVYEQYF. Full variable domain (remainder filled in from reference TRBV28 and TRBJ2-7): DVKVTQSSRYLVKRTGEKVFLECVQDMDHENMFWYRQDPGLGLRLIYFSYDVKMKEKGDIPEGYSVSREKKERFSLILESASTNQTSMYLCASSFNAVYEQYFGPGTRLTVT.

The chain has TRBV21-1 and TRBJ2-7; the tabulated D call, TRBD1, remains unverified against the DNA. TRBV21-1 is marked as a pseudogene. The CDR3 runs to 17 residues. CDR3 loop: CASNPRGASSAYYEQYF. The CDR3 DNA reads as TGTGCCAGCAACCCAAGGGGGGCCTCTAGCGCCTACTACGAGCAGTACTTC.

V and J are TRBV7-3 and TRBJ2-2, with TRBD1 as a possible D gene (5 bases). Germline V CDR1 and CDR2: SGHTA, FQGTGA. Between the trimmed V and J ends, which lost 1 base and 0 bases, there was a span of 9 bases. This CDR3 is 16 amino acids long. CDR3 DNA sequence: TGTGCCAGCAGCTTAAGCAGGGATACGAACACCGGGGAGCTGTTTTTT. This codes for CASSLSRDTNTGELFF.

This clonotype occurred many times. The chain has TRBV12-3 or TRBV12-4 and TRBJ1-5; D not certain. The CDR3 spans 12 residues. V was shortened by 6 bases and J by 0 bases, with 3 bases between the two germline ends. CDR3 DNA: TGTGCCAGCAGGCATAGCAATCAGCCCCAGCATTTT. This gives the protein CASRHSNQPQHF.

This clonotype was detected a few times. This chain uses TRBV15 with TRBJ2-7, with 8 nucleotides matching TRBD1. The germline CDR1 and CDR2 sequences are LNHNV and YYDKDF (reference sequence). V trimming: 0 bases; J trimming: 4 bases; junction bases outside the gene matches: 5. CDR3 length equals 15 residues. The CDR3 sequence is CATSRDVRQGYEQYF. The CDR3 coding sequence is TGTGCCACCAGCAGAGACGTGCGACAGGGGTACGAGCAGTACTTC.

This clonotype was seen ten or more times. In DNA form, the CDR3 reads TGTGCCAGCAGATCCTGGGGGCATGGTCGCACAGATACGCAGTATTTT. It codes for CASRSWGHGRTDTQYF. The chain links TRBV6-5 to TRBJ2-3; D is perhaps TRBD1 (6 bases). The CDR3 is 16 amino acids. V lost 6 bases and J lost 1, with 17 bases in between. From germline, CDR1 is MNHEY and CDR2 SVGAGI.

The chain joins TRBV11-2 to TRBJ2-5; TRBD2 agrees at 13 bases. CDR3 length: 15 amino acids. Losses at the gene ends were 5 bases for V and 10 bases for J; bases not matched to a gene: 10. The germline gives CDR1 SGHAT, CDR2 FQNNGV. The CDR3 loop is CASSTSGTSGVNQYF. The CDR3 DNA sequence: TGTGCCAGCAGCACATCCGGGACTAGCGGGGTAAACCAGTACTTC.

About this clonotype itself: At one boundary the junction diverges from the germline segment, which might be a read error. The rearrangement links TRBV11-3 to TRBJ2-7; maybe TRBD2 (5 bases). The CDR3 extends over 14 amino acids. Looked up from germline, CDR1 is SGHNT and CDR2 is YENEEA. The CDR3 protein is CTSSLGGWEHEQYF. In DNA form, the CDR3 reads TGTACCAGCAGCTTAGGCGGGTGGGAGCACGAGCAGTACTTC. Using reference TRBV11-3 and TRBJ2-7 for the parts outside the CDR3, the full variable domain is EAGVVQSPRYKIIEKKQPVAFWCNPISGHNTLYWYLQNLGQGPELLIRYENEEAVDDSQLPKDRFSAERLKGVDSTLKIQPAELGDSAVYLCTSSLGGWEHEQYFGPGTRLTVT.

Comments on this clonotype: The junction departs from the called germline gene at one end, perhaps through a read error. The V gene is TRBV6-2 or TRBV6-3, the J gene TRBJ2-7, with TRBD1 identical over 7 bases. There are 17 residues in the CDR3. The germline gives CDR1 MNHEY, CDR2 SVGEGT. The CDR3 spells CVSSYWNARGNAYEQYF. In DNA, the CDR3 is TGTGTCAGCAGTTACTGGAACGCCAGGGGGAACGCGTACGAGCAGTACTTC.